The 21 T cell receptor beta chains below come from one sample, sequenced in a study of T-cell memory formation after mild COVID-19. TCRdb independently ran MiXCR on the 5' RACE reads; one entry per CDR3 protein. The repertoire holds 130,000 to 150,000 distinct CDR3 sequences, about a fifth seen once, with approximately 2.3% in the top ten. The sequenced sample was PBMCs or a T cell subset sorted from them (not recorded which). These receptors all come from an adult woman who had mild COVID-19 (a few samples of this study predate the infection). Cell type and time point are not known.

The table lists this clonotype with many counts. The J gene is TRBJ2-1, the V gene TRBV2, with D perhaps TRBD2 (5 bases). The ends were cut back, 3 bases at V and 0 bases at J, with 12 bases in the middle. Germline V gene lookup returns CDR1 SNHLY and CDR2 FYNNEI. This CDR3 has 16 amino acids. CDR3 sequence (DNA): TGTGCCAGCAGTGACATTCTAGCTTCCTCCTACAATGAGCAGTTCTTC. It yields the protein CASSDILASSYNEQFF.

This clonotype was seen a handful of times. Being one base from a much bigger clone, this may be a read error. V gene TRBV18 combines with J gene TRBJ2-3; D gene uncertain. The CDR3 contains 11 residues. The V end was cut by 8 bases, the J end by 2 bases, with 5 bases between. In germline, CDR1 is KGHSH, CDR2 LQKENI. CDR3 DNA sequence: TGTGCCAGCACCTTCACAGATACGCAGTATTTT. Its protein is CASTFTDTQYF.

This sequence joins TRBV29-1 and TRBJ2-2; 10 bases are a match to TRBD1. Germline loops: CDR1 SQVTM, CDR2 ANQGSEA. V was pared by 7 bases and J by 2 bases, with 7 bases of the junction left unmatched. The CDR3 is 15 amino acids. CDR3 DNA sequence: TGCAGCGCAAGACAGGGGGCCATTAACACCGGGGAGCTGTTTTTT. It specifies CSARQGAINTGELFF.

The chain links TRBV20-1 to TRBJ2-1; 10 positions match TRBD2. CDR3 length: 13 amino acids. Germline CDR1 is DFQATT and CDR2 is SNEGSKA (reference sequence). The chain's CDR3 is CRPSSGRRYEQFF. CDR3 DNA sequence: TGCAGACCTAGTAGCGGGAGGAGGTATGAGCAGTTCTTC.

V and J are TRBV25-1 and TRBJ2-7; 7 bases map to TRBD1. The germline V gene has CDR1 MGHDK and CDR2 SYGVNS. With 4 bases clipped from V and 9 bases from J, the junction kept 9 bases outside the gene matches. The CDR3 runs 13 residues. CDR3 in amino acids: CASSVGQPHGQYF. The CDR3 bases are TGTGCCAGCAGTGTGGGACAGCCCCACGGGCAGTACTTC.

This chain links TRBV5-1 with TRBJ2-3; 11 nucleotides line up with TRBD2. The V gene's germline CDR1 is SGHRS and CDR2 YFSETQ. The ends lost 3 bases at V and 2 bases at J; junction bases unmatched: 2. CDR3 length: 15 amino acids. The CDR3 region is CASSYSGGDTDTQYF. In nucleotides, the CDR3 is TGCGCCAGCAGCTATAGCGGGGGGGACACAGATACGCAGTATTTT.

The genes are TRBV19 and TRBJ2-7; D remains unclear. The CDR3 is 14 residues long. V was shortened by 5 bases and J by 0 bases, with 11 bases between the two germline ends. Germline CDR1 and CDR2: LNHDA and SQIVND (reference sequence). The CDR3 protein is CASSASPNSYEQYF. The CDR3 region has the DNA TGTGCCAGTAGTGCCTCCCCTAACTCCTACGAGCAGTACTTC.

CDR3 loop: CASSVPTAEQYF. CDR3 bases: TGCGCCAGCAGCGTCCCGACAGCTGAGCAGTATTTT. The chain links TRBV5-1 to TRBJ2-3; D is possibly TRBD1 (5 bases). V was shortened by 4 bases and J by 11 bases, with 14 bases between the two germline ends. The CDR3 covers 12 residues. In germline, CDR1 is SGHRS, CDR2 YFSETQ. The whole variable domain, remainder taken from reference TRBV5-1 and TRBJ2-3, is KAGVTQTPRYLIKTRGQQVTLSCSPISGHRSVSWYQQTPGQGLQFLFEYFSETQRNKGNFPGRFSGRQFSNSRSEMNVSTLELGDSALYLCASSVPTAEQYFGPGTRLTVL.

The sample holds a few counts of this clonotype. The J gene is TRBJ1-4, the V gene TRBV5-5; 7 bases are shared with TRBD1. After removal of 4 bases from V and 3 bases from J, the junction contained 9 bases not matched to a gene. This CDR3 spans 16 amino acids. Germline V gives CDR1 SGHKS, CDR2 YYEKEE (reference sequence). CDR3 coding DNA: TGTGCCAGCAGCGATATACCGGGACAGCCTAATGAAAAACTGTTTTTT. This gives the protein CASSDIPGQPNEKLFF. The whole variable domain, filled in from reference TRBV5-5 and TRBJ1-4, reads DAGVTQSPTHLIKTRGQQVTLRCSPISGHKSVSWYQQVLGQGPQFIFQYYEKEERGRGNFPDRFSARQFPNYSSELNVNALLLGDSALYLCASSDIPGQPNEKLFFGSGTQLSVL.

This clonotype was recorded a few times. The CDR3 sequence: CASKDLDSVTYEQYF. The CDR3 region has the DNA TGTGCCAGTAAAGACCTGGACTCGGTAACCTACGAGCAGTACTTC. This chain connects TRBV2 to TRBJ2-7, with TRBD2 as a possible D gene (5 bases). The germline gives CDR1 SNHLY, CDR2 FYNNEI. This CDR3 has 15 amino acids. V lost 9 bases, J lost 2 bases, and 20 bases lay in between. The full variable domain, in which reference TRBV2 and TRBJ2-7 provide the parts outside the CDR3, is EPEVTQTPSHQVTQMGQEVILRCVPISNHLYFYWYRQILGQKVEFLVSFYNNEISEKSEIFDDQFSVERPDGSNFTLKIRSTKLEDSAMYFCASKDLDSVTYEQYFGPGTRLTVT.

Of note for this clonotype: The junction differs from germline at one of its ends, possibly a read error. The genes are TRBV20-1 and TRBJ2-7; perhaps TRBD2 as D (6 bases). The CDR3 loop spans 12 amino acids. CDR1 and CDR2 from the germline V gene are DFQATT and SNEGSKA (reference sequence). In DNA, the CDR3 is TGCAGTGCTCGGTTCAGTGGAGGGGCAATCCCCTTC. This codes for CSARFSGGAIPF.

This clonotype was seen only a few times. The chain employs TRBV12-3 or TRBV12-4 and TRBJ1-1, with D possibly TRBD1 on 5 matching bases. This CDR3 region has 16 residues. Trimming stripped 3 bases from V and 1 base from J, with 15 bases between. The chain's CDR3 is CASSFLQGEGNTEAFF. In DNA form, the CDR3 reads TGTGCCAGCAGTTTTTTGCAGGGCGAGGGGAACACTGAAGCTTTCTTT.

The rearrangement uses TRBV6-6 and TRBJ2-7; 14 nucleotides line up with TRBD2. The V segment lost 3 bases and the J segment 2 bases; nucleotides outside the gene matches: 12. This CDR3 contains 19 residues. In germline, CDR1 is MNHNY, CDR2 SVGAGI (reference sequence). The CDR3 region is CASSYDPTTTSGGAYEQYF. The CDR3 nucleotides are TGTGCCAGCAGTTATGACCCCACCACGACTAGCGGGGGGGCCTACGAGCAGTACTTC.

This clonotype has just a few counts. The junction departs from germline at one end; a sequencing error may be responsible. This sequence joins TRBV7-2 and TRBJ2-3, with a possible D match to TRBD2 (5 bases). CDR1 is SGHTA, CDR2 FQGNSA, per germline. The CDR3 extends over 13 amino acids. CDR3 sequence (DNA): TGTGCCAGCAGCCTAGCCGTCACAGATACGCAGTATTTT. Translation: CASSLAVTDTQYF.

There are a few counts of this clonotype. V is TRBV29-1 and J is TRBJ2-3, with unresolved D. From germline, CDR1 is SQVTM and CDR2 ANQGSEA. V lost 1 base and J 6 bases, leaving 11 bases between the germline ends. There are 13 residues in the CDR3. CDR3 in DNA: TGCAGCGTTGAAGGGATCCCGACGGATACGCAGTATTTT. This gives the protein CSVEGIPTDTQYF.

The genes are TRBV5-1 and TRBJ2-1; TRBD2 matches 9 bases. J lost 10 bases, V lost 0 bases, and 8 bases had no gene match. The CDR3 spans 15 residues. Germline V CDR1 and CDR2: SGHRS, YFSETQ. The CDR3 loop reads CASSLGVAGAGEQFF. The CDR3 DNA reads TGCGCCAGCAGCTTGGGAGTAGCGGGAGCGGGCGAGCAGTTCTTC.

This chain joins TRBV4-1 and TRBJ2-3; TRBD2 agrees at 7 bases. V trimming: 2 bases; J trimming: 4 bases; junction bases outside the gene matches: 6. CDR1 and CDR2 (germline): MGHRA, YSYEKL. The CDR3 loop spans 15 amino acids. CDR3 nucleotide sequence: TGCGCCAGCAGCCAAATGACTAGCATTTCAGATACGCAGTATTTT. Amino acids: CASSQMTSISDTQYF.

This clonotype came up a few times. V usage is TRBV19 and J usage is TRBJ1-1; 8 bases line up with TRBD1. V dropped 5 bases and J dropped 6; count of bases not matched to a gene: 8. Per the germline V gene, CDR1 is LNHDA and CDR2 is SQIVND (reference sequence). The CDR3 is 14 residues long. The CDR3 protein is CASSPRTGQAEAFF. As DNA, the CDR3 is TGTGCCAGTAGTCCGCGGACAGGGCAAGCTGAAGCTTTCTTT. The full variable domain, with the rest looked up from reference TRBV19 and TRBJ1-1, is DGGITQSPKYLFRKEGQNVTLSCEQNLNHDAMYWYRQDPGQGLRLIYYSQIVNDFQKGDIAEGYSVSREKKESFPLTVTSAQKNPTAFYLCASSPRTGQAEAFFGQGTRLTVV.

The chain recombines TRBV7-9 with TRBJ2-7; D may be TRBD1 or TRBD2 (5 bases each). V lost 1 base to trimming and J lost 2 bases, with 12 bases between them. Germline V gene sequence: CDR1 SEHNR, CDR2 FQNEAQ (reference sequence). This CDR3 contains 15 residues. CDR3 region: CASSLVGLGAYEQYF. The CDR3 DNA follows: TGTGCCAGCAGCTTAGTAGGCCTGGGGGCCTACGAGCAGTACTTC. Based on the CDR3 plus reference TRBV7-9 and TRBJ2-7, the full variable domain is DTGVSQNPRHKITKRGQNVTFRCDPISEHNRLYWYRQTLGQGPEFLTYFQNEAQLEKSRLLSDRFSAERPKGSFSTLEIQRTEQGDSAMYLCASSLVGLGAYEQYFGPGTRLTVT.

The V call is TRBV6-1, the J call TRBJ2-6; D remains unclear. CDR3 length: 13 residues. Trimming cost V 4 bases and J 2 bases, with 3 bases left between them. Germline-derived CDR1 and CDR2 are MNHNS and SASEGT. The CDR3 coding sequence is TGTGCCAGCAGTGTGACTGGGGCCAACGTCCTGACTTTC. Protein product: CASSVTGANVLTF.

This clonotype was found a few times. The chain recombines TRBV30 with TRBJ2-7, with a tentative D call TRBD1 (5 bases). Trimming stripped 1 base from V and 3 bases from J, with 19 bases between. Germline CDR1 GTSNPN, CDR2 SVGIG (reference sequence). This CDR3 comprises 16 residues. DNA for the CDR3: TGTGCCTGGAGTGGGGCCTTGGCAGGGCAACTCTACGAGCAGTACTTC. This codes for CAWSGALAGQLYEQYF.